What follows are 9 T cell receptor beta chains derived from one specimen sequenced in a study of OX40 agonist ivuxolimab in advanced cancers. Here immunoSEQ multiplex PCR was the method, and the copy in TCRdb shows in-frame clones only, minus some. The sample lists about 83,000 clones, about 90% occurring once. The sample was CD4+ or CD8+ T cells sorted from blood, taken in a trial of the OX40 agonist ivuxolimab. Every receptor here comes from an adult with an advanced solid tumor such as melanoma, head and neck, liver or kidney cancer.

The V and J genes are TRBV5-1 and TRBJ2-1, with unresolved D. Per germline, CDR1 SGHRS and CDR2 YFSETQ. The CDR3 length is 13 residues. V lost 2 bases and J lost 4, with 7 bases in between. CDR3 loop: CASSLGSYNEQFF. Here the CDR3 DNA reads TGCGCCAGCAGCTTAGGCTCTTACAATGAGCAGTTCTTC. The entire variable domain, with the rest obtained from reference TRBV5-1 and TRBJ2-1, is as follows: KAGVTQTPRYLIKTRGQQVTLSCSPISGHRSVSWYQQTPGQGLQFLFEYFSETQRNKGNFPGRFSGRQFSNSRSEMNVSTLELGDSALYLCASSLGSYNEQFFGPGTRLTVL.

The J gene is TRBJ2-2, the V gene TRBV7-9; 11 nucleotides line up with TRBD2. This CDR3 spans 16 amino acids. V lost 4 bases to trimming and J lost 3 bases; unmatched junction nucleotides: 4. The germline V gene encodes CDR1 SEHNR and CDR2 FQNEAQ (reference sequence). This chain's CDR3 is CASSSSGLADTGELFF. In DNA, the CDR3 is TGTGCCAGCAGCTCATCGGGACTAGCGGACACCGGGGAGCTGTTTTTT.

The CDR3 region is CASMGREAHGLTDTQYF. CDR3 nucleotides: TGTGCCAGTATGGGGCGGGAGGCACACGGCCTCACAGATACGCAGTATTTT. The chain employs TRBV19 and TRBJ2-3, with TRBD2 identical over 8 bases. The germline gives CDR1 LNHDA, CDR2 SQIVND (reference sequence). The CDR3 runs 17 residues. V trimming: 7 bases; J trimming: 2 bases; junction bases outside the gene matches: 14.

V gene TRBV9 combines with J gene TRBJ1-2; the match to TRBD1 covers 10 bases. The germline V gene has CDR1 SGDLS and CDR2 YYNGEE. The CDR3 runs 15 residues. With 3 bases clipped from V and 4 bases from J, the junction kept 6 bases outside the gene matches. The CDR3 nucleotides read TGTGCCAGCAGCGCGGGGGGACAGGGGCTCTATGGCTACACCTTC. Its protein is CASSAGGQGLYGYTF.

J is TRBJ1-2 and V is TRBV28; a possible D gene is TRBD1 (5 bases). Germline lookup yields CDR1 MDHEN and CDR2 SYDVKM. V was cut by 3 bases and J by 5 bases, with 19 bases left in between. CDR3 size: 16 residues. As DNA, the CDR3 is TGTGCCAGCAGTTTGCGGGGGAGTGTTTTCTATTATGGCTACACCTTC. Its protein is CASSLRGSVFYYGYTF.

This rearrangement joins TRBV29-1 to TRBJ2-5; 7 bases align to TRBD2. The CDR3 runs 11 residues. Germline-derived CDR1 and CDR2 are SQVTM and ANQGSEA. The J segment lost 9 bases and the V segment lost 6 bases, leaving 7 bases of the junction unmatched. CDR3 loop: CSVPSRGAQYF. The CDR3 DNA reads TGCAGCGTCCCAAGCCGGGGGGCCCAGTACTTC.

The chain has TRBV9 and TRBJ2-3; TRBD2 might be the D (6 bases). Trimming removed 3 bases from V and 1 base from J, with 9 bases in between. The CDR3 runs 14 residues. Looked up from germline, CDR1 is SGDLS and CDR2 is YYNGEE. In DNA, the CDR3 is TGTGCCAGCAGCGGGGAGCGGGGCACAGATACGCAGTATTTT. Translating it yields CASSGERGTDTQYF.

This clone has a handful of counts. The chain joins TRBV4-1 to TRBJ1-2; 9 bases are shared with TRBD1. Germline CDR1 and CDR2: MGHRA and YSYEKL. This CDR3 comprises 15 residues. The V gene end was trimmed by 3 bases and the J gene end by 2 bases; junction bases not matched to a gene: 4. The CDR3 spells CASSQRDRANYGYTF. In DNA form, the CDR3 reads TGCGCCAGCAGCCAGAGGGACAGGGCCAACTATGGCTACACCTTC.

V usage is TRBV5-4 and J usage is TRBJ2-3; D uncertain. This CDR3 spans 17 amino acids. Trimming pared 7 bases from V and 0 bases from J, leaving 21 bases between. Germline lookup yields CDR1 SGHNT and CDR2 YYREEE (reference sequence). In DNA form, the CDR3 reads TGTGCCAGCCGGTTGTGGGGATTTATGGGGAGCACAGATACGCAGTATTTT. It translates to CASRLWGFMGSTDTQYF.